This T cell receptor (beta chain) was captured in a study of blood T cell repertoires in COVID-19. Per the study methods: Amplification of reference gene primers was used by the study to estimate nucleated cell counts. The repertoire was sequenced with immunoSEQ multiplex PCR; TCRdb's copy has only in-frame clones and lacks some. V, J and clone size are taken as reported in that table, and D and trimming were inferred from the DNA itself. The sample lists about 140,000 clones, approximately 80% occurring once. The ends lost 6 bases at V and 1 base at J; junction bases unmatched: 2. This CDR3 region has 13 residues. The V gene's germline CDR1 is LGHNA and CDR2 YSLEER.

Material for sequencing was peripheral blood. The TCR was taken from a man aged 60-69 years with active or convalescent COVID-19. V and J are TRBV4-3 and TRBJ1-1; 7 positions match TRBD1. The chain's CDR3 is CASRQGTNTEAFF. Written as DNA, the CDR3 is TGCGCCAGCAGACAGGGGACGAACACTGAAGCTTTCTTT.